A single sample is the source of the 14 T cell receptor beta chains below, sequenced in a study of cytomegalovirus exposure and HLA in healthy donors. Generated by immunoSEQ multiplex PCR, the TCRdb table keeps only in-frame clones and is missing some. The sample comprises around 120,000 clones, around nine tenths of which are singletons, and just under 6.5% rests with the top ten. The specimen sequenced was PBMCs. These receptors originate from a woman aged 18-29 years in good health and CMV-seropositive.

V usage is TRBV19 and J usage is TRBJ1-5, with D uncertain. CDR3 length: 15 residues. Trimming removed 5 bases at V and 7 bases at J, with 18 bases between. Germline CDR1 and CDR2: LNHDA and SQIVND (reference sequence). The CDR3 sequence: CASSSEPTTGQPQHF. The CDR3 region has the DNA TGTGCCAGTAGTTCAGAGCCTACTACGGGACAGCCCCAGCATTTT.

The rearrangement uses TRBV19 and TRBJ1-1; D is unclear. Germline loops: CDR1 LNHDA, CDR2 SQIVND (reference sequence). Trimming took 3 bases from V and 0 from J, leaving 11 bases between them. This CDR3 has 15 amino acids. CDR3 sequence (DNA): TGTGCCAGTAGTATGGCGGAGATAATGAACACTGAAGCTTTCTTT. Protein sequence: CASSMAEIMNTEAFF.

This CDR3 reads CASSFRPGDGYTF. The CDR3 DNA is TGCGCCAGCAGCTTCCGTCCGGGGGATGGCTACACCTTC. The rearrangement uses TRBV5-1 and TRBJ1-2; TRBD1 might be the D (5 bases). The CDR3 covers 13 residues. V was pared by 2 bases and J by 6 bases, with 11 bases between. The germline gives CDR1 SGHRS, CDR2 YFSETQ.

The chain couples TRBV4-3 to TRBJ2-2; 9 bases fit TRBD1. The junction had 10 bases not matched to a gene; V was cut back by 2 bases and J by 3 bases. The CDR3 covers 18 residues. From germline, CDR1 is LGHNA and CDR2 YSLEER. CDR3 region: CASSQTPGTGSDTGELFF. The DNA of the CDR3 is TGCGCCAGCAGCCAAACACCCGGGACAGGGTCGGACACCGGGGAGCTGTTTTTT.

J is TRBJ2-7 and V is TRBV15, with D uncertain. CDR1 is LNHNV, CDR2 YYDKDF, per germline (reference sequence). This CDR3 has 13 residues. The V end lost 0 bases, the J end lost 3 bases, and 6 bases lay between the germline ends. The CDR3 DNA follows: TGTGCCACCAGCAGAGAACGCGGCTACGAGCAGTACTTC. It is translated as CATSRERGYEQYF.

V usage is TRBV6-1 and J usage is TRBJ1-2; TRBD1 matches at 10 bases. Germline assignment: CDR1 MNHNS and CDR2 SASEGT. This CDR3 is built from 13 residues. V shed 7 bases, J shed 5 bases, and the junction held 4 bases outside the gene matches. The CDR3 nucleotides are TGTGCCAGCAAGACAGGGGGCGGGTATGGCTACACCTTC. This codes for CASKTGGGYGYTF.

This chain uses TRBV11-3 with TRBJ2-4; no clear D. This CDR3 comprises 13 residues. The germline V gene encodes CDR1 SGHNT and CDR2 YENEEA. V was trimmed by 0 bases and J by 6 bases, leaving 6 bases between them. As DNA, the CDR3 is TGTGCCAGCAGCTTAGATCGAGGAAACATTCAGTACTTC. Protein sequence: CASSLDRGNIQYF.

V usage is TRBV5-6 and J usage is TRBJ1-2, with TRBD1 matching over 8 bases. J lost 4 bases, V lost 4 bases, and 12 bases had no gene match. This CDR3 comprises 16 residues. Germline V gene sequence: CDR1 SGHDT, CDR2 YYEEEE. CDR3 DNA sequence: TGTGCCAGCAGCGGGGGGACAGGACATCTCCTCTATGGCTACACCTTC. As protein: CASSGGTGHLLYGYTF. The complete variable domain, with remaining parts taken from reference TRBV5-6 and TRBJ1-2, reads DAGVTQSPTHLIKTRGQQVTLRCSPKSGHDTVSWYQQALGQGPQFIFQYYEEEERQRGNFPDRFSGHQFPNYSSELNVNALLLGDSALYLCASSGGTGHLLYGYTFGSGTRLTVV.

This clone appeared once. The chain is built from TRBV27 and TRBJ1-3; 7 nucleotides line up with TRBD1. V was pared by 5 bases and J by 0 bases, with 4 bases of the junction left unmatched. From germline, CDR1 is MNHEY and CDR2 SMNVEV (reference sequence). The CDR3 sequence is 15 residues long. The CDR3 nucleotides are TGTGCCAGCAGTATTGCAGGGGGCTCTGGAAACACCATATATTTT. It encodes CASSIAGGSGNTIYF.

V is TRBV11-2 and J is TRBJ1-1; a possible D gene is TRBD1 (5 bases). The V and J ends lost 1 base and 4 bases respectively, with 16 bases between them. Germline V gene lookup returns CDR1 SGHAT and CDR2 FQNNGV. This CDR3 contains 16 residues. The chain's CDR3 is CASSLAKQVMSTEAFF. CDR3 nucleotide sequence: TGTGCCAGCAGCTTAGCCAAACAGGTTATGAGCACTGAAGCTTTCTTT.

This chain links TRBV6-6 with TRBJ1-4; possibly TRBD1 for D (5 bases). Germline CDR1 is MNHNY and CDR2 is SVGAGI (reference sequence). The V end was cut by 6 bases, the J end by 3 bases, with 14 bases between. The CDR3 has 15 amino acids. The CDR3 here is CASREEGQANEKLFF. For the CDR3, the DNA is TGTGCCAGCAGGGAGGAGGGGCAGGCTAATGAAAAACTGTTTTTT.

The V call is TRBV18, the J call TRBJ2-3; the D gene is possibly TRBD2 (5 bases). The CDR3 sequence is 12 residues long. Germline values: CDR1 KGHSH, CDR2 LQKENI. Trimming took 5 bases from V and 6 from J, leaving 9 bases between them. CDR3: CASSTTGDTQYF. CDR3 nucleotide sequence: TGTGCCAGCTCAACCACGGGGGATACGCAGTATTTT.

There are a few counts of this clone. The chain joins TRBV6-1 to TRBJ2-2, with D possibly being TRBD1 (5 bases). The CDR3 length is 14 residues. Between the trimmed V and J ends, which lost 7 bases and 6 bases, there was a span of 15 bases. Per the germline V gene, CDR1 is MNHNS and CDR2 is SASEGT. This chain's CDR3 is CASMTAQRSGELFF. The CDR3 coding sequence is TGTGCCAGCATGACAGCCCAGAGGTCCGGGGAGCTGTTTTTT.

The chain has TRBV15 and TRBJ2-1, with 9 nucleotides matching TRBD1. Germline CDR1 LNHNV, CDR2 YYDKDF (reference sequence). There are 17 residues in the CDR3. Trimming cost V 5 bases and J 4 bases; bases outside gene matches: 12. In DNA, the CDR3 is TGTGCCACCAGCCGCTACCCGGGACAGGGTAGGTACAATGAGCAGTTCTTC. This sequence encodes CATSRYPGQGRYNEQFF.